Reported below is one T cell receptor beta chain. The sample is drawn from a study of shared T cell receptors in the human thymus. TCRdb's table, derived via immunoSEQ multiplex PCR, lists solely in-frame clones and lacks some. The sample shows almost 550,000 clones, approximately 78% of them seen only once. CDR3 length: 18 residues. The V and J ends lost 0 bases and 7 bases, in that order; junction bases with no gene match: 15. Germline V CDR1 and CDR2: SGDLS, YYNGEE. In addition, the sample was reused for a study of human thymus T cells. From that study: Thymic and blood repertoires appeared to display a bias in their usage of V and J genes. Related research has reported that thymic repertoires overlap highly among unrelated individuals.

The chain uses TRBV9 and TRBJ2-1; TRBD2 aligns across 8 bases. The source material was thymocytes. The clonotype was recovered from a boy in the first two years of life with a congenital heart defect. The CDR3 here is CASSVAPPAGAGGNEQFF. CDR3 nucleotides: TGTGCCAGCAGCGTAGCCCCCCCGGCGGGGGCGGGAGGTAATGAGCAGTTCTTC.